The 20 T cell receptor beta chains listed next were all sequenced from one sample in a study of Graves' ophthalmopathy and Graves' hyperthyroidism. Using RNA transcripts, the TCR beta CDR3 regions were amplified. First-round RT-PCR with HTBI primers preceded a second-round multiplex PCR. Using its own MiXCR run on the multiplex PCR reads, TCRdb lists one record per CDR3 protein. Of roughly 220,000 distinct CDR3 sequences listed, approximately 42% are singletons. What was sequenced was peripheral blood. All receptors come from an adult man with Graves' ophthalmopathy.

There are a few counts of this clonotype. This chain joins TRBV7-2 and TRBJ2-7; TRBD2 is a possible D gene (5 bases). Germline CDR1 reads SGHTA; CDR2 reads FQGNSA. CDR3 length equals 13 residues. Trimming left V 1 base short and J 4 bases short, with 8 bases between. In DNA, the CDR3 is TGTGCCAGCAGCTTAGGCGGGCTTTACGAGCAGTACTTC. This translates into CASSLGGLYEQYF.

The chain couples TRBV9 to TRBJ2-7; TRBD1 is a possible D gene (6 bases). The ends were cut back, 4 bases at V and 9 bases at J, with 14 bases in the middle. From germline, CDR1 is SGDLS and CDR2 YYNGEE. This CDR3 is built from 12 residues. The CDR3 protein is CASSLQGRRQYF. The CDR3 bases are TGTGCCAGCAGCCTCCAGGGGCGTCGGCAGTACTTC.

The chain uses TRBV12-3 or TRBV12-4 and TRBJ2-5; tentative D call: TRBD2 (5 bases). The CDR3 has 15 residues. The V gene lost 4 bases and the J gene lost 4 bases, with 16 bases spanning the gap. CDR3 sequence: CASSYSGSRGETQYF. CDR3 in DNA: TGTGCCAGCAGTTACTCGGGGAGCCGGGGAGAGACCCAGTACTTC.

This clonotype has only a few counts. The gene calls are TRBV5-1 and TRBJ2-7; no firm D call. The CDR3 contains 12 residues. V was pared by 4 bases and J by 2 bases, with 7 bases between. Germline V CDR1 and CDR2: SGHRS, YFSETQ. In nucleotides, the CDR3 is TGCGCCAGCAGCGATGGAGCCTACGAGCAGTACTTC. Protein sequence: CASSDGAYEQYF.

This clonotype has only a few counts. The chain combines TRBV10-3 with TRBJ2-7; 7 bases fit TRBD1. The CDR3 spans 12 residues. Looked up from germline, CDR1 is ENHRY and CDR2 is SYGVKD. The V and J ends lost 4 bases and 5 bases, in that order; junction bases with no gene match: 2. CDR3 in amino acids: CAISGTGDEQYF. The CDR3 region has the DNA TGTGCCATCAGTGGGACAGGCGACGAGCAGTACTTC.

The CDR3 here is CASRYLEEGSYEQYF. DNA for the CDR3: TGTGCCAGCAGGTACCTAGAGGAGGGATCCTACGAGCAGTACTTC. This chain connects TRBV10-3 to TRBJ2-5, with D possibly TRBD2 on 6 matching bases. The last part of the DNA fits TRBJ2-7 better; the J call may be wrong. CDR1 and CDR2 from the germline V gene are ENHRY and SYGVKD. This CDR3 is built from 15 residues.

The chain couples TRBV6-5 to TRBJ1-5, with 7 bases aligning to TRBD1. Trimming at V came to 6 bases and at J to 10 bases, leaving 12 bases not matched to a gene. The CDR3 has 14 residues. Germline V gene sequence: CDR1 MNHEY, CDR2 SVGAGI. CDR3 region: CASRPDRAAPPQHF. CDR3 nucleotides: TGTGCCAGCAGACCAGACAGGGCGGCGCCCCCCCAGCATTTT.

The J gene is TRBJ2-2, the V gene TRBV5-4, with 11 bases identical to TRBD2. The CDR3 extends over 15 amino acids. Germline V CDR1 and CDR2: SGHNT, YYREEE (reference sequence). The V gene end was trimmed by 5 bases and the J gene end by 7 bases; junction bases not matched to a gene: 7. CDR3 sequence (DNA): TGTGCCAGCAGGCACGGGGGACTAGCGGTCGGGGAGCTGTTTTTT. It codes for CASRHGGLAVGELFF.

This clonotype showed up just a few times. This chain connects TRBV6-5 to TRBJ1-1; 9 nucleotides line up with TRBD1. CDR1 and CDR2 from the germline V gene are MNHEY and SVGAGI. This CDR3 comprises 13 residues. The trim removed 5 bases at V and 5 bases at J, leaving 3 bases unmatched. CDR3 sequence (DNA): TGTGCCAGCAGTACCGGGACAGGGACTGAAGCTTTCTTT. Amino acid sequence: CASSTGTGTEAFF.

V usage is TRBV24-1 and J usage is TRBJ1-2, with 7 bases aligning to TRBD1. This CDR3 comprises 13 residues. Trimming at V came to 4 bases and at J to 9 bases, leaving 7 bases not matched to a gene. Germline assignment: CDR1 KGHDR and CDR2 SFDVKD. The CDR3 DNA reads TGTGCCACCAGTGACGCCATGGACAGGAGCTACACCTTC. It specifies CATSDAMDRSYTF.

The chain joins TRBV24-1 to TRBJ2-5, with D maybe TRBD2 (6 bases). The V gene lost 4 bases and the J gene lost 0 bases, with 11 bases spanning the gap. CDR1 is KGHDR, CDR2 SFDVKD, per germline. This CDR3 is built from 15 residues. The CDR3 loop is CATSDSGLDQETQYF. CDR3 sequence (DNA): TGTGCCACCAGTGACTCGGGACTGGACCAAGAGACCCAGTACTTC.

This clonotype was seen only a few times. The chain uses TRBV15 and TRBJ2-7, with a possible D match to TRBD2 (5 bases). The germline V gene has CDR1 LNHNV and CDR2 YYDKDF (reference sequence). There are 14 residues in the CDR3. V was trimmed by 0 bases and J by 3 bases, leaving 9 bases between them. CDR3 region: CATSREERNYEQYF. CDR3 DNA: TGTGCCACCAGCAGAGAGGAGCGGAACTACGAGCAGTACTTC.

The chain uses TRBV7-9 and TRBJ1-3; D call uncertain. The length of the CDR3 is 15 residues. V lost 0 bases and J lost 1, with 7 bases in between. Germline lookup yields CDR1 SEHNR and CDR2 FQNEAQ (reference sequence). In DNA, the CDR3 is TGTGCCAGCAGCTTAGCTTTTGTATCTGGAAACACCATATATTTT. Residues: CASSLAFVSGNTIYF.

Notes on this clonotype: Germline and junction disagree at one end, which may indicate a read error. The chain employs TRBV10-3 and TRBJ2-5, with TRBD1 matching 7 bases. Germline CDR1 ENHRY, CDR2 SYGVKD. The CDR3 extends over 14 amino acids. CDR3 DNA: TGTGCCAGCAGTCCCCCGGGACAGCAAGAGACCCAGTACTTC. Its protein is CASSPPGQQETQYF.

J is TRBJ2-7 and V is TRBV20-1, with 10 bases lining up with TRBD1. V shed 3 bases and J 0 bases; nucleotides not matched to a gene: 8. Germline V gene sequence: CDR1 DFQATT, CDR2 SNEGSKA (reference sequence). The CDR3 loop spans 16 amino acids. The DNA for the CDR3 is TGCAGTGCTAGGATGGACAGGGGGATACCCTCCTACGAGCAGTACTTC. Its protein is CSARMDRGIPSYEQYF.

CDR3 amino acids: CAISPGTDFDCTF. In DNA, the CDR3 is TGTGCCATCAGTCCCGGGACGGATTTTGACTGCACCTTC. This rearrangement joins TRBV10-3 to TRBJ1-2; D might be TRBD1 (5 bases). This CDR3 comprises 13 residues. The germline gives CDR1 ENHRY, CDR2 SYGVKD. V shed 5 bases and J shed 13 bases, with 20 bases lying between them.

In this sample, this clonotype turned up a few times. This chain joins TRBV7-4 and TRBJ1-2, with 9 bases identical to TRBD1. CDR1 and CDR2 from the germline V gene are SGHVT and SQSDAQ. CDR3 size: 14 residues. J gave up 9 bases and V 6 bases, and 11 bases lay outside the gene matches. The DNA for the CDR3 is TGTGCCAGCAGTTTCCGGGACAGGGTCGTCAGCTACACCTTC. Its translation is CASSFRDRVVSYTF. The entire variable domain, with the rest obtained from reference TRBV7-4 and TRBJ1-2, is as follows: GAGVSQSPRYKVAKRGRDVALRCDSISGHVTLYWYRQTLGQGSEVLTYSQSDAQRDKSGRPSGRFSAERPERSVSTLKIQRTEQGDSAVYLCASSFRDRVVSYTFGSGTRLTVV.

In nucleotides, the CDR3 is TGTGCCAGCAGTGAAGAACGGGGACCCGCGGGAAAACTGTTTTTT. This translates into CASSEERGPAGKLFF. The gene calls are TRBV6-1 and TRBJ1-4, with D possibly matching TRBD1 (5 bases). Germline CDR1 reads MNHNS; CDR2 reads SASEGT. Trimming left V 1 base short and J 10 bases short, with 16 bases between. This CDR3 contains 15 residues.

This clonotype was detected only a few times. The CDR3 loop reads CASLKGQETQYF. The CDR3 bases are TGTGCCAGCTTGAAGGGGCAAGAGACCCAGTACTTC. The rearrangement links TRBV6-7 to TRBJ2-5, with a weak D call TRBD1 (5 bases). TRBV6-7 is treated as an ORF (open reading frame) with a function not yet certain. The CDR3 totals 12 residues. The V end was cut by 8 bases, the J end by 2 bases, with 9 bases between.

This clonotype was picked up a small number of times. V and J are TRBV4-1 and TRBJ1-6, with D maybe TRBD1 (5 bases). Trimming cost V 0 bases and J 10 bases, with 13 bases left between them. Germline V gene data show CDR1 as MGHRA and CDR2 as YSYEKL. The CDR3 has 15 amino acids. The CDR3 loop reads CASSQDSGGESPLHF. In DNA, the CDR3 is TGCGCCAGCAGCCAAGATTCGGGAGGGGAATCACCCCTCCACTTT.